The 8 T cell receptor beta chains below were found in one sample sequenced in a study of breast tumors, draining lymph nodes, adjacent tissues. Using its own MiXCR run on the multiplex PCR reads, TCRdb lists one record per CDR3 protein. The table records under 85,000 distinct CDR3 sequences, about 21% of them present only once. The lymph nodes were axillary draining lymph nodes from breast cancer patients. Input material: axillary lymph node tissue. These receptors all stem from a female donor with breast cancer. Some clones in this sample may be carry-over from other donors' samples.

This clonotype was seen at least ten times. The gene calls are TRBV20-1 and TRBJ2-2; D gene unclear. Trimming cost V 3 bases and J 4 bases, with 12 bases left between them. The CDR3 has 14 residues. Germline CDR1 and CDR2: DFQATT and SNEGSKA (reference sequence). The CDR3 sequence is CSASLGPGTGELFF. In nucleotides, the CDR3 is TGCAGTGCTAGTTTAGGGCCGGGCACCGGGGAGCTGTTTTTT.

By sample share, this clonotype is large. The chain is built from TRBV2 and TRBJ2-3; TRBD2 aligns across 8 bases. CDR1 is SNHLY, CDR2 FYNNEI, per germline. The CDR3 extends over 14 amino acids. The ends lost 7 bases at V and 4 bases at J; junction bases unmatched: 7. Here the CDR3 DNA reads TGTGCCAGCAAGCTAGCGGGTGAAGCAGATACGCAGTATTTT. This gives the protein CASKLAGEADTQYF. The whole variable domain, filled in from reference TRBV2 and TRBJ2-3, reads EPEVTQTPSHQVTQMGQEVILRCVPISNHLYFYWYRQILGQKVEFLVSFYNNEISEKSEIFDDQFSVERPDGSNFTLKIRSTKLEDSAMYFCASKLAGEADTQYFGPGTRLTVL.

This clonotype has a count of ten or more. This chain joins TRBV4-1 and TRBJ2-3, with D perhaps TRBD2 (6 bases). Germline loops: CDR1 MGHRA, CDR2 YSYEKL. V was pared by 0 bases and J by 4 bases, with 11 bases between. This CDR3 contains 15 residues. CDR3 nucleotide sequence: TGCGCCAGCAGCCAAGATGGGTCTAGCGCAGATACGCAGTATTTT. Its translation: CASSQDGSSADTQYF.

This clonotype was counted many times. The chain links TRBV9 to TRBJ2-7; TRBD1 is a possible D gene (7 bases). The CDR3 length is 13 residues. From germline, CDR1 is SGDLS and CDR2 YYNGEE. V was trimmed by 6 bases and J by 6 bases, leaving 16 bases between them. DNA of the CDR3: TGTGCCAGCAACCTCGGAGGGGGCGGCGAGCAGTACTTC. Its protein is CASNLGGGGEQYF.

Many counts were recorded for this clonotype. This rearrangement joins TRBV5-1 to TRBJ2-3, with D perhaps matching TRBD1 (6 bases). V dropped 3 bases and J dropped 6 bases, with 14 bases sitting between them. The CDR3 length is 14 residues. Germline CDR1 SGHRS, CDR2 YFSETQ. This chain's CDR3 is CASSWGHEGDTQYF. The CDR3 DNA is TGCGCCAGCAGCTGGGGACACGAGGGGGATACGCAGTATTTT.

This clonotype was detected many times. This chain connects TRBV12-3 or TRBV12-4 to TRBJ1-5; 9 bases align to TRBD1. The CDR3 loop spans 13 amino acids. Trimming at V came to 5 bases and at J to 5 bases, leaving 1 base not matched to a gene. This chain's CDR3 is CASSRTGDQPQHF. CDR3 in DNA: TGTGCCAGCAGTCGGACAGGGGATCAGCCCCAGCATTTT.

This clonotype was counted many times. V usage is TRBV28 and J usage is TRBJ1-4; D remains unclear. V was cut by 7 bases and J by 1 base, with 7 bases left in between. The germline V gene encodes CDR1 MDHEN and CDR2 SYDVKM. The CDR3 contains 13 residues. In DNA form, the CDR3 reads TGTGCCAGCACGAGTGTAACTAATGAAAAACTGTTTTTT. Amino acids: CASTSVTNEKLFF.

This clonotype has at least ten counts. The V gene is TRBV6-1, the J gene TRBJ2-5; D may match TRBD1 or TRBD2 (5 bases each). V was shortened by 6 bases and J by 1 base, with 15 bases between the two germline ends. Per the germline V gene, CDR1 is MNHNS and CDR2 is SASEGT. CDR3 length: 15 amino acids. The CDR3 sequence: CASSRSYGGQETQYF. The CDR3 nucleotides read TGTGCCAGCAGCCGAAGTTATGGGGGCCAAGAGACCCAGTACTTC.